Below are 19 T cell receptor beta chains sequenced from a single sample in a study of blood T cells in healthy people across ages. PCR was performed a second time for roughly 7 to 12 cycles using a sample-barcoded 5' primer and a J-beta primer mix. TCRdb re-derived calls from the 5' RACE reads in MiXCR, one entry per CDR3 protein. The sample lists around 790,000 distinct CDR3 sequences, approximately 48% occurring once. Sequencing was carried out using blood. All receptors derive from a man in his fifties or sixties in good health.

This clonotype has a handful of counts. V is TRBV20-1 and J is TRBJ2-7, with D possibly being TRBD1 (6 bases). This CDR3 comprises 14 residues. Trimming removed 2 bases at V and 0 bases at J, with 11 bases between. Germline CDR1 DFQATT, CDR2 SNEGSKA (reference sequence). CDR3 sequence (DNA): TGCAGTGCTAGAACGGACAGAGGCTCCTACGAGCAGTACTTC. This encodes CSARTDRGSYEQYF.

The chain carries TRBV29-1 and TRBJ2-3; 8 bases match TRBD2. V trimming: 7 bases; J trimming: 0 bases; junction bases outside the gene matches: 3. The CDR3 is 13 amino acids. CDR1 is SQVTM, CDR2 ANQGSEA, per germline. The CDR3 protein is CSGSGASTDTQYF. CDR3 nucleotides: TGCAGCGGTAGCGGGGCGAGCACAGATACGCAGTATTTT.

In this sample, this clonotype turned up a few times. The chain employs TRBV7-9 and TRBJ1-1; D is undetermined. Deletions cut 1 base from V and 3 bases from J, with 6 bases between. The germline V gene encodes CDR1 SEHNR and CDR2 FQNEAQ (reference sequence). This CDR3 region has 13 residues. This chain's CDR3 is CASSLDRHTEAFF. DNA for the CDR3: TGTGCCAGCAGCTTAGACAGACACACTGAAGCTTTCTTT.

There are a few counts of this clonotype. The genes are TRBV28 and TRBJ2-5; 7 bases are shared with TRBD1. CDR3 length: 12 amino acids. Germline V lookup: CDR1 MDHEN, CDR2 SYDVKM. V shed 6 bases, J shed 5 bases, and the junction held 3 bases outside the gene matches. CDR3 region: CASRQGPETQYF. The CDR3 DNA is TGTGCCAGCAGACAGGGGCCGGAGACCCAGTACTTC.

This clonotype was detected ten times or more. The chain combines TRBV7-2 with TRBJ2-5; D may correspond to TRBD1 or TRBD2 (5 bases each). CDR3 size: 14 residues. Germline CDR1 SGHTA, CDR2 FQGNSA. V lost 7 bases to trimming and J lost 0 bases, with 12 bases between them. CDR3 DNA sequence: TGTGCCAGCATTAGGGACCCGTACCAAGAGACCCAGTACTTC. Translation: CASIRDPYQETQYF.

There are a few counts of this clonotype. This chain connects TRBV4-3 to TRBJ2-7, with D tentatively TRBD1 (5 bases). The germline V gene encodes CDR1 LGHNA and CDR2 YSLEER. Trimming shortened V by 4 bases and J by 5 bases, and 18 bases separated the two germline ends. The CDR3 spans 15 residues. CDR3 DNA sequence: TGCGCCAGCAGCCTGCAGATGCAGGGTGCCAACGAGCAGTACTTC. This translates into CASSLQMQGANEQYF.

Worth noting for this clonotype: A single base separates this from a much larger clone, so it may be a read error. The CDR3 carries no conserved terminal phenylalanine or tryptophan, so it likely arises from a read error. The V and J genes are TRBV6-1 and TRBJ2-4; possibly TRBD1 for D (5 bases). The CDR3 sequence is 11 residues long. With 4 bases removed from V and 9 bases from J, the gap between germline ends came to 7 bases. The V gene's germline CDR1 is MNHNS and CDR2 SASEGT. The CDR3 loop reads CASSVGAIQYL. For the CDR3, the DNA is TGTGCCAGCAGTGTAGGGGCCATTCAGTACTTA.

This clonotype was seen just once. This sequence joins TRBV4-2 and TRBJ1-2; 9 positions match TRBD1. J gave up 7 bases and V 4 bases, and 10 bases lay outside the gene matches. Germline CDR1 is LGHNA and CDR2 is YNFKEQ. This CDR3 comprises 15 residues. The CDR3 is CASSPDRDREVGYTF. CDR3 nucleotides: TGTGCCAGCAGCCCTGACCGGGACAGGGAGGTTGGCTACACCTTC.

V gene TRBV10-3 combines with J gene TRBJ2-3, with a weak D call TRBD2 (6 bases). The V end was cut by 2 bases, the J end by 2 bases, with 23 bases between. Germline V lookup: CDR1 ENHRY, CDR2 SYGVKD. The CDR3 contains 19 residues. The CDR3, as DNA: TGTGCCATCAGTGAGCCCGTGTTGGGCAAGGAGGGCTCCACAGATACGCAGTATTTT. It encodes CAISEPVLGKEGSTDTQYF.

This clonotype was picked up a small number of times. The chain employs TRBV11-1 and TRBJ1-2, with 9 bases lining up with TRBD1. The CDR3 contains 13 residues. Germline-derived CDR1 and CDR2 are SGHAT and FQDESV (reference sequence). The V gene end was trimmed by 4 bases and the J gene end by 6 bases; junction bases not matched to a gene: 3. CDR3 nucleotides: TGTGCCAGCAGCTCAAGGACAGGGGATGGCTACACCTTC. Residues: CASSSRTGDGYTF.

The chain recombines TRBV20-1 with TRBJ2-2; D may correspond to TRBD1 or TRBD2 (6 bases each). The CDR3 extends over 15 amino acids. Germline assignment: CDR1 DFQATT and CDR2 SNEGSKA (reference sequence). V dropped 3 bases and J dropped 2 bases, with 13 bases sitting between them. The CDR3 DNA reads as TGCAGTGCTAGTACGGGCGGGACAAACACCGGGGAGCTGTTTTTT. Its translation is CSASTGGTNTGELFF.

The V gene is TRBV7-9, the J gene TRBJ2-1, with 7 nucleotides matching TRBD1. CDR3 size: 13 residues. Germline lookup yields CDR1 SEHNR and CDR2 FQNEAQ (reference sequence). Trimming removed 6 bases from V and 9 bases from J; junction bases left unmatched: 8. The CDR3 spells CASSAGTASEQFF. CDR3 nucleotide sequence: TGTGCCAGCAGTGCCGGGACAGCTAGTGAGCAGTTCTTC.

The chain has TRBV5-1 and TRBJ2-1; tentatively, D is TRBD1 or TRBD2 (5 bases each). The J call may be in error: the DNA end matches TRBJ2-7 better. The germline V gene encodes CDR1 SGHRS and CDR2 YFSETQ. The CDR3 has 15 residues. The CDR3 loop is CASSLGGSLYNEQYF. As DNA, the CDR3 is TGCGCCAGCAGCTTGGGGGGGAGCCTCTACAATGAGCAGTACTTC.

The rearrangement joins TRBV7-2 to TRBJ2-2; 8 bases match TRBD2. CDR1 and CDR2 from the germline V gene are SGHTA and FQGNSA. The trim removed 8 bases at V and 6 bases at J, leaving 5 bases unmatched. The CDR3 length is 13 residues. CDR3 bases: TGTGCCAGCGCCGGGGGGGGCGCCGGGGAGCTGTTTTTT. Its translation: CASAGGGAGELFF.

This clonotype occurred many times. For the CDR3, the DNA is TGCGCCAGCAGCCAAGATAAGAGTAGCGGCGAGCAGTACTTC. It encodes CASSQDKSSGEQYF. This chain links TRBV4-3 with TRBJ2-7; D is possibly TRBD2 (6 bases). Deletions cut 0 bases from V and 6 bases from J, with 12 bases between. Germline CDR1 LGHNA, CDR2 YSLEER. CDR3 length: 14 amino acids.

This clonotype was detected only a few times. The chain links TRBV5-1 to TRBJ2-3; D ambiguous. Germline lookup yields CDR1 SGHRS and CDR2 YFSETQ. The CDR3 is 14 amino acids. Trimming shortened V by 2 bases and J by 3 bases, and 10 bases separated the two germline ends. This CDR3 is CASSFGIKTDTQYF. The DNA of the CDR3 is TGCGCCAGCAGCTTTGGGATAAAAACAGATACGCAGTATTTT.

This clonotype has more than one count but fewer than ten. The chain couples TRBV7-6 to TRBJ2-2; 10 bases match TRBD2. The CDR3 loop spans 18 amino acids. J gave up 1 base and V 0 bases, and 5 bases lay outside the gene matches. The germline V gene encodes CDR1 SGHVS and CDR2 FNYEAQ. CDR3 loop: CASSLAQRGGVNTGELFF. The CDR3 region has the DNA TGTGCCAGCAGCTTAGCCCAGCGGGGGGGCGTGAACACCGGGGAGCTGTTTTTT.

This clonotype was found a few times. This sequence joins TRBV9 and TRBJ2-1, with D possibly matching TRBD1 (6 bases). Germline V CDR1 and CDR2: SGDLS, YYNGEE. This CDR3 spans 15 amino acids. V gave up 2 bases and J gave up 4 bases, with 13 bases separating them. For the CDR3, the DNA is TGTGCCAGCAGCGTCGCCGGGACATTTTACAATGAGCAGTTCTTC. It translates to CASSVAGTFYNEQFF.

The chain links TRBV27 to TRBJ2-7; maybe TRBD2 (6 bases). The germline CDR1 and CDR2 sequences are MNHEY and SMNVEV (reference sequence). This CDR3 region has 12 residues. V lost 3 bases and J lost 7, with 10 bases in between. The CDR3 spells CASSFYGREQYF. CDR3 nucleotide sequence: TGTGCCAGCAGTTTTTATGGGAGGGAGCAGTACTTC.